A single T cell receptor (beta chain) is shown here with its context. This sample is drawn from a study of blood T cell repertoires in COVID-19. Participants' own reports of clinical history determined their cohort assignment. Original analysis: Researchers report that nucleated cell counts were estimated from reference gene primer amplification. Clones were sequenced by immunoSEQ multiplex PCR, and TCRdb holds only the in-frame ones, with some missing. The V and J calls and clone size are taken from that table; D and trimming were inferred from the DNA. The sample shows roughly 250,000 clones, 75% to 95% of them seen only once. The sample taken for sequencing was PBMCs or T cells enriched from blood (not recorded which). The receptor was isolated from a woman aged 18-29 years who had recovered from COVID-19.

In DNA form, the CDR3 reads TGTGCCAGCAGGCCCCTACAGGGCATTCGTCAGCCCCAGCATTTT. The encoded protein is CASRPLQGIRQPQHF. The chain carries TRBV6-5 and TRBJ1-5; D is possibly TRBD1 (6 bases). CDR1 and CDR2 (germline): MNHEY, SVGAGI. CDR3 size: 15 residues. The V end was cut by 6 bases, the J end by 6 bases, with 18 bases between.